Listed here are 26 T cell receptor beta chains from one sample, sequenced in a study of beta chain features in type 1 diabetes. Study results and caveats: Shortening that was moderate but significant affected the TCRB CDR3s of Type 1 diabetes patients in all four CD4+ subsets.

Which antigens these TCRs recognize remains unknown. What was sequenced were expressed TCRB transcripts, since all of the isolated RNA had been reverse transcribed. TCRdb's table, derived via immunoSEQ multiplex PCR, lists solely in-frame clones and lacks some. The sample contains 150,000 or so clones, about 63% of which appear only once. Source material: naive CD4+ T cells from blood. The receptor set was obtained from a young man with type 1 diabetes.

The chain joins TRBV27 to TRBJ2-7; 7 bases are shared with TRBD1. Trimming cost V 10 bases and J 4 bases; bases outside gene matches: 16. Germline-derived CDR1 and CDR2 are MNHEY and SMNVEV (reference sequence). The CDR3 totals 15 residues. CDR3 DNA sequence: TGTGCCACCTCCTTCAACAGGGGACAGAATTACGAGCAGTACTTC. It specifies CATSFNRGQNYEQYF.

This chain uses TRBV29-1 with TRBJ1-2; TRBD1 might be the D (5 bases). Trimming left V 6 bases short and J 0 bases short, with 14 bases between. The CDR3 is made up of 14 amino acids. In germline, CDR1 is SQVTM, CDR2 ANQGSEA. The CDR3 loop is CSVVTGRTNYGYTF. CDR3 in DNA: TGCAGCGTCGTCACAGGACGGACTAACTATGGCTACACCTTC. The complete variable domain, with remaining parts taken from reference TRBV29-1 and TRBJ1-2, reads SAVISQKPSRDICQRGTSLTIQCQVDSQVTMMFWYRQQPGQSLTLIATANQGSEATYESGFVIDKFPISRPNLTFSTLTVSNMSPEDSSIYLCSVVTGRTNYGYTFGSGTRLTVV.

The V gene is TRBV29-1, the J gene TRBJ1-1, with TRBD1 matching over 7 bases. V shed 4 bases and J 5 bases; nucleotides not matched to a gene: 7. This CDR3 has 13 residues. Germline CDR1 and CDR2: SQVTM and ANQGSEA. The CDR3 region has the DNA TGCAGCGTTGGGTGGGACAGCGCGACTGAAGCTTTCTTT. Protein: CSVGWDSATEAFF.

The DNA of the CDR3 is TGTGCCAGCAGCGACACAGGTAGCTACGAGCAGTACTTC. It specifies CASSDTGSYEQYF. V gene TRBV2 combines with J gene TRBJ2-7; a possible D gene is TRBD1 (5 bases). CDR1 and CDR2 (germline): SNHLY, FYNNEI. V lost 6 bases, J lost 3 bases, and 12 bases lay in between. This CDR3 comprises 13 residues.

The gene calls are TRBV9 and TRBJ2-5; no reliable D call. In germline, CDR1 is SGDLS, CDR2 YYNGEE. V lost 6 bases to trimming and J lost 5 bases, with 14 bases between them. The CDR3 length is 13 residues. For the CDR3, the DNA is TGTGCCAGCAATTCCGGTAGTCAGGAGACCCAGTACTTC. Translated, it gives CASNSGSQETQYF.

The CDR3 DNA follows: TGTGCCAGCAGCTTAGGGGCTGGGGCCAACGTCCTGACTTTC. Protein: CASSLGAGANVLTF. The J gene is TRBJ2-6, the V gene TRBV7-9; D not resolved. The germline V and J ends were trimmed by 1 base and 2 bases, with 3 bases remaining between them. The germline V gene encodes CDR1 SEHNR and CDR2 FQNEAQ (reference sequence). The CDR3 is 14 residues long.

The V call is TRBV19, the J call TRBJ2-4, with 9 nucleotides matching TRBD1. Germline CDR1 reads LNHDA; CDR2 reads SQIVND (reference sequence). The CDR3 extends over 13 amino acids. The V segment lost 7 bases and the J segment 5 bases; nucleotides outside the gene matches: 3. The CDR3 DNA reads TGTGCCAGTACGGGACAGGGACAAAACATTCAGTACTTC. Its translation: CASTGQGQNIQYF.

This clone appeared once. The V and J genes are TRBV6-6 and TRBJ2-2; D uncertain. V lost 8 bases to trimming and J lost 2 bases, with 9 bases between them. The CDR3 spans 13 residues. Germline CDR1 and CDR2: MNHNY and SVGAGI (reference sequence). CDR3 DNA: TGTGCCAGCCAGGCAGGAAACACCGGGGAGCTGTTTTTT. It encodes CASQAGNTGELFF.

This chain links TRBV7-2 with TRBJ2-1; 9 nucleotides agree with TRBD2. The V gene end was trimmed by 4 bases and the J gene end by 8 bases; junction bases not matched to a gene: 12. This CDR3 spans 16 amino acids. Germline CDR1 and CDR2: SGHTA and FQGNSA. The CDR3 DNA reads TGTGCCAGCAGCTCAGGGGCTAGCGGGGAAGTTGATGAGCAGTTCTTC. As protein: CASSSGASGEVDEQFF.

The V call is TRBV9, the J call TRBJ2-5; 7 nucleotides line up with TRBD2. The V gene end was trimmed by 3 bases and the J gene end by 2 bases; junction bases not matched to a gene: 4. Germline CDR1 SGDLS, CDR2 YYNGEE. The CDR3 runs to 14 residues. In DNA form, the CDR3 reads TGTGCCAGCAGCGATCCGGGGGGTCAAGAGACCCAGTACTTC. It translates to CASSDPGGQETQYF. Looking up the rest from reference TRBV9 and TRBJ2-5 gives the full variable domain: DSGVTQTPKHLITATGQRVTLRCSPRSGDLSVYWYQQSLDQGLQFLIQYYNGEERAKGNILERFSAQQFPDLHSELNLSSLELGDSALYFCASSDPGGQETQYFGPGTRLLVL.

The CDR3: CASSTANPGPNGYTF. For the CDR3, the DNA is TGTGCCAGCAGCACCGCGAACCCGGGGCCGAATGGCTACACCTTC. The chain recombines TRBV7-9 with TRBJ1-2, with a tentative D call TRBD1 (5 bases). V lost 5 bases and J lost 6, with 19 bases in between. Germline CDR1 reads SEHNR; CDR2 reads FQNEAQ (reference sequence). This CDR3 region has 15 residues.

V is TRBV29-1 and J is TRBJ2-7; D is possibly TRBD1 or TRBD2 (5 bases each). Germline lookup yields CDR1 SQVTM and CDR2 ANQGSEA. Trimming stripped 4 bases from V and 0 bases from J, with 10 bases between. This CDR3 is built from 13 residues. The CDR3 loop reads CSVAGHSSYEQYF. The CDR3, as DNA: TGCAGCGTTGCGGGGCACAGCTCCTACGAGCAGTACTTC.

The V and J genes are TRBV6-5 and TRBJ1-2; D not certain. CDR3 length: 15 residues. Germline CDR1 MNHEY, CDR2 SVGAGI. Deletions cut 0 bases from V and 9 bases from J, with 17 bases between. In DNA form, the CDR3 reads TGTGCCAGCAGTTACTCGGAGGGTGGAATGGAACGCTACACCTTC. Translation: CASSYSEGGMERYTF.

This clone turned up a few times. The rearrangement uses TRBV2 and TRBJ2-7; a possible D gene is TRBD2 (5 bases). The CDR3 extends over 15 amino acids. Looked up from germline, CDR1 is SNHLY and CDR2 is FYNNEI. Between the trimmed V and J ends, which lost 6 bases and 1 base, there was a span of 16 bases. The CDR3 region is CASSRTDSLSYEQYF. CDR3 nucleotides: TGTGCCAGCAGCCGTACGGACTCCCTATCCTACGAGCAGTACTTC.

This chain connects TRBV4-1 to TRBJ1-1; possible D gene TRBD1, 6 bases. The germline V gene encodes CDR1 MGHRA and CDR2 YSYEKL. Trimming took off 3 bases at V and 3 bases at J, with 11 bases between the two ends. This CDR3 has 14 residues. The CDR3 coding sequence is TGCGCCAGCAGCCACCAAGCAGGGGACACTGAAGCTTTCTTT. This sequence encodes CASSHQAGDTEAFF.

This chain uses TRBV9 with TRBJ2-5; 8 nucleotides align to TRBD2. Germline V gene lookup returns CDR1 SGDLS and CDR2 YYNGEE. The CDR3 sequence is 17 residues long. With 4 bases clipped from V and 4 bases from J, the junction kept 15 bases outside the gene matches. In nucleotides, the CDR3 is TGTGCCAGCAGCCTCAACCCGGGAGGGTTCGGAGGAGAGACCCAGTACTTC. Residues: CASSLNPGGFGGETQYF. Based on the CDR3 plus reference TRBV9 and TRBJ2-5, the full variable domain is DSGVTQTPKHLITATGQRVTLRCSPRSGDLSVYWYQQSLDQGLQFLIQYYNGEERAKGNILERFSAQQFPDLHSELNLSSLELGDSALYFCASSLNPGGFGGETQYFGPGTRLLVL.

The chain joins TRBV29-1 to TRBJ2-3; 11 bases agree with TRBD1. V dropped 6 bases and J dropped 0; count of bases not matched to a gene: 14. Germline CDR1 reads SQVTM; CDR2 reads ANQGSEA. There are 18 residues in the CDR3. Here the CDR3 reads CSVGQGATGLSSTDTQYF. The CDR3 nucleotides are TGCAGCGTCGGACAGGGGGCAACCGGTCTGAGTAGCACAGATACGCAGTATTTT.

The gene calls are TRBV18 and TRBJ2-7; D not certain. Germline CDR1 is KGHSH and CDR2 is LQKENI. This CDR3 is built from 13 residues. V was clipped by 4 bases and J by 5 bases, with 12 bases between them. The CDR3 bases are TGTGCCAGCTCACGTGGAACAAGCAACGAGCAGTACTTC. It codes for CASSRGTSNEQYF. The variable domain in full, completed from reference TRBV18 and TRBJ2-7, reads NAGVMQNPRHLVRRRGQEARLRCSPMKGHSHVYWYRQLPEEGLKFMVYLQKENIIDESGMPKERFSAEFPKEGPSILRIQQVVRGDSAAYFCASSRGTSNEQYFGPGTRLTVT.

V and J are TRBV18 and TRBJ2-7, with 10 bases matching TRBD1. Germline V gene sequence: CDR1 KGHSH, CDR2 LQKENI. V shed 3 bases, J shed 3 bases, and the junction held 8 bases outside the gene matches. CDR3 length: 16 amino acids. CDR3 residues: CASSPDRDRGIYEQYF. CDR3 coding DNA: TGTGCCAGCTCACCTGACCGGGACAGGGGAATCTACGAGCAGTACTTC.

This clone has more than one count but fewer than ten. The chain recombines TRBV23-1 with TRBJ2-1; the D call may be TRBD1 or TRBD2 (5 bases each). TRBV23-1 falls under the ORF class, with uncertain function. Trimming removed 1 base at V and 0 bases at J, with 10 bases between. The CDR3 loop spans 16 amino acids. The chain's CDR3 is CASSQFRGASYNEQFF. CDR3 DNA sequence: TGCGCCAGCAGTCAATTTAGGGGAGCCTCCTACAATGAGCAGTTCTTC.

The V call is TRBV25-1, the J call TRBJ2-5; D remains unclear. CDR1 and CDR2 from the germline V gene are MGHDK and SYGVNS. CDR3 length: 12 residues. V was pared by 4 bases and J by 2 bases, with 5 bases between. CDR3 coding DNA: TGTGCCAGCAGTGGGGTACAAGAGACCCAGTACTTC. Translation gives CASSGVQETQYF.

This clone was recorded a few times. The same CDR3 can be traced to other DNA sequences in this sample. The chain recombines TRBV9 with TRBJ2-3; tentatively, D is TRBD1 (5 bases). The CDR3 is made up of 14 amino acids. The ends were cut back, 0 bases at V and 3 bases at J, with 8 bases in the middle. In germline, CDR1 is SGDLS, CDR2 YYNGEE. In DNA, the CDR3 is TGTGCCAGCAGCGTAGAACCAGGGACAGATACGCAGTATTTT. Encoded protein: CASSVEPGTDTQYF. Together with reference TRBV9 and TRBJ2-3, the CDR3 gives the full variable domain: DSGVTQTPKHLITATGQRVTLRCSPRSGDLSVYWYQQSLDQGLQFLIQYYNGEERAKGNILERFSAQQFPDLHSELNLSSLELGDSALYFCASSVEPGTDTQYFGPGTRLTVL.

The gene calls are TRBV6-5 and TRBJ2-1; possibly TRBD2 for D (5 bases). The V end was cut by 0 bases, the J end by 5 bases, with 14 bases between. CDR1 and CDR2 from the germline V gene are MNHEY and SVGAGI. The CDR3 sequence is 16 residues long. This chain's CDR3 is CASSYSTGSGHNEQFF. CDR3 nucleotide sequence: TGTGCCAGCAGTTACTCGACGGGGTCTGGCCACAATGAGCAGTTCTTC.

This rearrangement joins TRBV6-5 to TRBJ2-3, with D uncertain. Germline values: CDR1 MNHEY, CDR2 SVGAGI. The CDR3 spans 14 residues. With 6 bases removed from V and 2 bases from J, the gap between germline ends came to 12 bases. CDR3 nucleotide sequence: TGTGCCAGCAGGAACAACATCGCCACAGATACGCAGTATTTT. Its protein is CASRNNIATDTQYF.

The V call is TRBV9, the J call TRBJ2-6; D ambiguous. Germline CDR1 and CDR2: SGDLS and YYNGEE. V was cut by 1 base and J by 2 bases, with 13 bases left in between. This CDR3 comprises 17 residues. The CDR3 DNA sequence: TGTGCCAGCAGCGTAAACCCACATTTGGCTGGGGCCAACGTCCTGACTTTC. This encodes CASSVNPHLAGANVLTF.

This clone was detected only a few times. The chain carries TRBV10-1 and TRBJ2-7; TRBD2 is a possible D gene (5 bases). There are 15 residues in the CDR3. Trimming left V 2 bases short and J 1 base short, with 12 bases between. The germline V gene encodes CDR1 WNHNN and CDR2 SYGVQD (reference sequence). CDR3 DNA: TGCGCCAGCAGTGAGGGGCGCCGAGGGTCCTACGAGCAGTACTTC. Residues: CASSEGRRGSYEQYF.